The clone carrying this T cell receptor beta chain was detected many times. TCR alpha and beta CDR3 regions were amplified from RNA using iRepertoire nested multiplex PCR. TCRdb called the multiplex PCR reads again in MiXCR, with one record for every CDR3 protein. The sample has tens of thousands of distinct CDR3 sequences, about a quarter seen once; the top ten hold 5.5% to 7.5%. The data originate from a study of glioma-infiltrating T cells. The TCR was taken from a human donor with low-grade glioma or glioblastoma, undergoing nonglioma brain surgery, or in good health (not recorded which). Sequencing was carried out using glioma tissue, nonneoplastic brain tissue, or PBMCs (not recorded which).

This CDR3 reads CSASPRGTMFF. CDR3 DNA: TGCAGTGCTAGTCCCAGGGGGACAATGTTCTTC. The chain links TRBV20-1 to TRBJ2-1; 7 bases align to TRBD1. V lost 3 bases, J lost 15 bases, and 8 bases stayed unmatched. Germline V lookup: CDR1 DFQATT, CDR2 SNEGSKA (reference sequence). This CDR3 has 11 residues.